Sequencing of this TCR beta chain was carried out in a study of Ad26.COV2.S vaccination and SARS-CoV-2 variants. Findings and caveats of the study: Greater spike-specific TCR breadth was seen in vaccine recipients than in placebo recipients.

About this clone: Its antigen is currently unknown.

TCRdb keeps only in-frame clones here, not all; method: immunoSEQ multiplex PCR. The profile shows approximately 400,000 clones, about four fifths of them singletons. The treatment here: 15 to 20 received Ad26.COV2.S at low or high dose, single or two shots; about 5 received placebo; per-sample allocation not given. It was on day 63 after the first vaccine or placebo injection that samples were taken. The trim removed 3 bases at V and 4 bases at J, leaving 15 bases unmatched. This CDR3 region has 18 residues. The germline CDR1 and CDR2 sequences are LGHNA and YNFKEQ. This material consisted of peripheral blood, taken in a trial of Ad26.COV2.S vaccine versus placebo. The TCR originated in a person between 18 and 65 years old who received the Ad26.COV2.S COVID-19 vaccine or a placebo. The rearrangement joins TRBV4-2 to TRBJ2-4; 7 bases line up with TRBD2. In DNA form, the CDR3 reads TGTGCCAGCAGCCACTCTCCAGGACTAGGATTCGTGAAAAACATTCAGTACTTC. It translates to CASSHSPGLGFVKNIQYF.